The 24 T cell receptor beta chains below were found in one sample sequenced in a study of blood T cell repertoires in COVID-19. The assay was immunoSEQ multiplex PCR, and TCRdb's table has in-frame clones only and misses some. The table records about 46,000 clones, over 75% of them present only once. Sequenced: peripheral blood. The receptors here all came from a human donor with active COVID-19. The donor label of this sample is uncertain.

The chain is built from TRBV24-1 and TRBJ2-3; TRBD2 agrees at 9 bases. Per germline, CDR1 KGHDR and CDR2 SFDVKD. Germline trimming cut 2 bases from V and 2 bases from J; bases unmatched to any gene: 4. CDR3 length: 16 residues. The CDR3 is CATSDSLAGDTDTQYF. The CDR3 coding sequence is TGTGCCACCAGTGATTCGTTAGCGGGAGACACAGATACGCAGTATTTT.

This clone was counted once. This chain's CDR3 is CASSLGGQVYGYTF. CDR3 nucleotides: TGTGCCAGCAGCTTGGGCGGACAAGTCTATGGCTACACCTTC. J is TRBJ1-2 and V is TRBV5-4; a weak D match, TRBD1 (5 bases). V lost 0 bases to trimming and J lost 4 bases, with 10 bases between them. The CDR3 contains 14 residues. The germline gives CDR1 SGHNT, CDR2 YYREEE (reference sequence).

This clone qualifies as medium-sized. The V gene is TRBV4-2, the J gene TRBJ2-1; no reliable D call. Germline assignment: CDR1 LGHNA and CDR2 YNFKEQ. Trimming took 0 bases from V and 4 from J, leaving 10 bases between them. CDR3 length equals 15 residues. CDR3 in DNA: TGTGCCAGCAGCCAAGATTTGCAGGTATACAATGAGCAGTTCTTC. Protein sequence: CASSQDLQVYNEQFF.

The chain links TRBV18 to TRBJ2-7; unclear D gene. Germline assignment: CDR1 KGHSH and CDR2 LQKENI. This CDR3 is built from 14 residues. The V end lost 3 bases, the J end lost 3 bases, and 12 bases lay between the germline ends. The CDR3 DNA sequence: TGTGCCAGCTCACCGACCATGGGCAGCTACGAGCAGTACTTC. Translation: CASSPTMGSYEQYF.

The chain carries TRBV7-9 and TRBJ2-7, with TRBD1 as a possible D gene (5 bases). This CDR3 has 13 residues. CDR1 SEHNR and CDR2 FQNEAQ come from the germline V gene (reference sequence). Trimming took 7 bases from V and 2 from J, leaving 12 bases between them. The CDR3 DNA is TGTGCCAGCACCCCAGCAGGGACCTACGAGCAGTACTTC. This sequence encodes CASTPAGTYEQYF.

The chain uses TRBV11-2 and TRBJ1-6; weak D call: TRBD1 (6 bases). V lost 5 bases and J 9 bases, leaving 8 bases between the germline ends. The CDR3 runs 12 residues. Germline lookup yields CDR1 SGHAT and CDR2 FQNNGV. This CDR3 reads CASSLRGSPLHF. The CDR3 DNA follows: TGTGCCAGCAGCCTCAGGGGTTCACCCCTCCACTTT.

This clone has more than one count but fewer than ten. This rearrangement joins TRBV25-1 to TRBJ2-5, with 8 bases aligning to TRBD1. Germline V gives CDR1 MGHDK, CDR2 SYGVNS. CDR3 length: 18 residues. The V and J ends lost 3 bases and 2 bases, in that order; junction bases with no gene match: 14. The CDR3: CASSEVRTGTGKQETQYF. The CDR3 bases are TGTGCCAGCAGTGAGGTCCGAACCGGGACAGGTAAACAAGAGACCCAGTACTTC. The complete variable domain, with remaining parts taken from reference TRBV25-1 and TRBJ2-5, reads EADIYQTPRYLVIGTGKKITLECSQTMGHDKMYWYQQDPGMELHLIHYSYGVNSTEKGDLSSESTVSRIRTEHFPLTLESARPSHTSQYLCASSEVRTGTGKQETQYFGPGTRLLVL.

The CDR3 DNA reads as TGTGCCAGTAGTATAAATGGGTGGGGGACAGTCTCCTACGAGCAGTACTTC. It yields the protein CASSINGWGTVSYEQYF. V usage is TRBV19 and J usage is TRBJ2-7; 7 bases agree with TRBD1. The CDR3 runs to 17 residues. Germline CDR1 is LNHDA and CDR2 is SQIVND (reference sequence). V shed 2 bases and J 0 bases; nucleotides not matched to a gene: 10.

The chain joins TRBV7-2 to TRBJ2-3; 8 bases match TRBD2. J lost 0 bases, V lost 6 bases, and 8 bases had no gene match. The germline V gene has CDR1 SGHTA and CDR2 FQGNSA. The CDR3 covers 16 residues. The CDR3 is CASRLTSGASTDTQYF. The DNA of the CDR3 is TGTGCCAGCAGACTAACTAGCGGAGCTAGCACAGATACGCAGTATTTT.

V is TRBV5-1 and J is TRBJ2-3; D perhaps matches TRBD1 (5 bases). Trimming pared 0 bases from V and 6 bases from J, leaving 11 bases between. The CDR3 is 14 residues long. Germline CDR1 and CDR2: SGHRS and YFSETQ. DNA of the CDR3: TGCGCCAGCAGCTTGGGGGGCACGCTGGATACGCAGTATTTT. It encodes CASSLGGTLDTQYF.

This chain's CDR3 is CASSEALGQGTNTIYF. The CDR3 bases are TGTGCCAGCAGTGAAGCGCTCGGGCAGGGAACAAACACCATATATTTT. This chain connects TRBV6-1 to TRBJ1-3, with D possibly matching TRBD1 (5 bases). The CDR3 covers 16 residues. V dropped 0 bases and J dropped 6 bases, with 15 bases sitting between them. CDR1 and CDR2 (germline): MNHNS, SASEGT.

The V call is TRBV11-2, the J call TRBJ2-1; perhaps TRBD1 as D (6 bases). Germline CDR1 reads SGHAT; CDR2 reads FQNNGV. The CDR3 contains 13 residues. Trimming pared 5 bases from V and 2 bases from J, leaving 7 bases between. CDR3 nucleotides: TGTGCCAGCAGCCCAGGGGCCTACAATGAGCAGTTCTTC. This encodes CASSPGAYNEQFF. The whole variable domain, filled in from reference TRBV11-2 and TRBJ2-1, reads EAGVAQSPRYKIIEKRQSVAFWCNPISGHATLYWYQQILGQGPKLLIQFQNNGVVDDSQLPKDRFSAERLKGVDSTLKIQPAKLEDSAVYLCASSPGAYNEQFFGPGTRLTVL.

V is TRBV25-1 and J is TRBJ2-5, with no clear D. The V gene lost 8 bases and the J gene lost 9 bases, with 10 bases spanning the gap. The CDR3 covers 10 residues. In germline, CDR1 is MGHDK, CDR2 SYGVNS. CDR3 DNA sequence: TGTGCCAGCGGAGATACGTCCCAGTACTTC. It is translated as CASGDTSQYF.

The gene calls are TRBV19 and TRBJ2-6, with 10 bases aligning to TRBD1. In germline, CDR1 is LNHDA, CDR2 SQIVND (reference sequence). The V gene end was trimmed by 5 bases and the J gene end by 0 bases; junction bases not matched to a gene: 7. There are 18 residues in the CDR3. As DNA, the CDR3 is TGTGCCAGTAGTGGGTCGACAGGGGGCCTCTCTGGGGCCAACGTCCTGACTTTC. Translating it yields CASSGSTGGLSGANVLTF. The entire variable domain, with the rest obtained from reference TRBV19 and TRBJ2-6, is as follows: DGGITQSPKYLFRKEGQNVTLSCEQNLNHDAMYWYRQDPGQGLRLIYYSQIVNDFQKGDIAEGYSVSREKKESFPLTVTSAQKNPTAFYLCASSGSTGGLSGANVLTFGAGSRLTVL.

This clone was observed once. The chain has TRBV6-6 and TRBJ1-2; 8 bases are a match to TRBD1. The CDR3 length is 14 residues. The germline gives CDR1 MNHNY, CDR2 SVGAGI (reference sequence). The V and J ends lost 6 bases and 4 bases, in that order; junction bases with no gene match: 7. As DNA, the CDR3 is TGTGCCAGCAGGTCAGGGGGCCTACCCTATGGCTACACCTTC. Translated, it gives CASRSGGLPYGYTF.

This chain joins TRBV3-1 (or the pseudogene TRBV3-2) and TRBJ2-1, with 11 bases matching TRBD2. V dropped 1 base and J dropped 7; count of bases not matched to a gene: 9. Per the germline V gene, CDR1 is LGHDT and CDR2 is YNNKEL (reference sequence). The length of the CDR3 is 17 residues. CDR3 sequence reads: CASSQARLLAGDNEQFF. The CDR3 DNA sequence: TGTGCCAGCAGCCAAGCCCGGCTACTAGCGGGAGATAATGAGCAGTTCTTC.

The chain combines TRBV6-5 with TRBJ2-2; 13 bases agree with TRBD2. Germline V CDR1 and CDR2: MNHEY, SVGAGI. CDR3 length: 15 amino acids. J gave up 5 bases and V 7 bases, and 4 bases lay outside the gene matches. The CDR3 coding sequence is TGTGCCAGCACTAGGACTAGCGGGAGTACCGGGGAGCTGTTTTTT. This translates into CASTRTSGSTGELFF.

This clone was seen a handful of times. The chain joins TRBV18 to TRBJ1-4; D is uncertain. The CDR3 has 13 amino acids. Trimming took off 1 base at V and 8 bases at J, with 8 bases between the two ends. Germline V gives CDR1 KGHSH, CDR2 LQKENI. As DNA, the CDR3 is TGTGCCAGCTCACCACGGCCAGGAGAAAAACTGTTTTTT. Amino acid sequence: CASSPRPGEKLFF.

The CDR3 loop is CASREGYISPLHF. The CDR3 DNA sequence: TGTGCCAGTAGAGAGGGATACATTTCACCCCTCCACTTT. The chain has TRBV19 and TRBJ1-6; unclear D gene. This CDR3 region has 13 residues. V was trimmed by 6 bases and J by 9 bases, leaving 12 bases between them. Germline CDR1 LNHDA, CDR2 SQIVND (reference sequence).

CDR3 coding DNA: TGTGCCAGCTCACCGCTGACAGGGGCCTACAATGAGCAGTTCTTC. This gives the protein CASSPLTGAYNEQFF. This chain uses TRBV18 with TRBJ2-1, with 8 positions matching TRBD1. The V gene end was trimmed by 3 bases and the J gene end by 2 bases; junction bases not matched to a gene: 3. The CDR3 has 15 amino acids. Germline CDR1 is KGHSH and CDR2 is LQKENI.

There are a few counts of this clone. The chain couples TRBV3-1 (or the pseudogene TRBV3-2) to TRBJ1-2; D call uncertain. V was cut by 0 bases and J by 1 base, with 9 bases left in between. The CDR3 runs to 15 residues. Germline V gene data show CDR1 as LGHDT and CDR2 as YNNKEL (reference sequence). The CDR3 nucleotides read TGTGCCAGCAGCCAAGATTTGACAAATAACTATGGCTACACCTTC. Its translation is CASSQDLTNNYGYTF.

The CDR3 is CASSTTESYGYTF. The CDR3 DNA reads TGCGCCAGCAGTACAACAGAGAGCTATGGCTACACCTTC. The chain has TRBV5-1 and TRBJ1-2; the D is unclear. V lost 5 bases, J lost 4 bases, and 12 bases lay in between. This CDR3 has 13 amino acids. Germline assignment: CDR1 SGHRS and CDR2 YFSETQ.

In this sample, this clone turned up a few times. The chain joins TRBV7-9 to TRBJ1-3, with no clear D. V lost 3 bases and J 4 bases, leaving 16 bases between the germline ends. The V gene's germline CDR1 is SEHNR and CDR2 FQNEAQ (reference sequence). There are 16 residues in the CDR3. CDR3 amino acids: CASSFHGSPAGNTIYF. The CDR3 DNA reads TGTGCCAGCAGCTTTCACGGGTCTCCGGCAGGAAACACCATATATTTT.

This chain uses TRBV5-4 with TRBJ1-2; D is undetermined. CDR3 length: 14 residues. V lost 3 bases and J 0 bases, leaving 9 bases between the germline ends. Germline V gene sequence: CDR1 SGHNT, CDR2 YYREEE (reference sequence). This chain's CDR3 is CASSYPGANYGYTF. The CDR3 nucleotides are TGTGCCAGCAGCTATCCCGGAGCTAACTATGGCTACACCTTC.